Given below is one TCR beta chain in context. This specimen belongs to a study of blood T cell repertoires in COVID-19. The Seattle patients joined while their infection was active and were tracked longitudinally afterward. Per the study methods: For nucleated cells, counts were estimated from reference gene primer amplification. TCRdb keeps only in-frame clones here, not all; method: immunoSEQ multiplex PCR. V and J calls and clone size are as listed in that table; D and trimming were resolved from the DNA. The repertoire holds roughly 290,000 clones, with around 82% as singletons. The germline V and J ends were trimmed by 1 base and 3 bases, with 12 bases remaining between them. Germline CDR1 reads SQVTM; CDR2 reads ANQGSEA. The CDR3 is 15 residues long.

This clonotype was obtained from a person aged 65-85 years with COVID-19, enrolled during active disease. Sequencing was done on a sample of peripheral blood. The J gene is TRBJ2-2, the V gene TRBV29-1; weak D call: TRBD1 (6 bases). CDR3 sequence reads: CSVEGGRGDTGELFF. DNA of the CDR3: TGCAGCGTTGAAGGCGGCAGGGGAGACACCGGGGAGCTGTTTTTT.